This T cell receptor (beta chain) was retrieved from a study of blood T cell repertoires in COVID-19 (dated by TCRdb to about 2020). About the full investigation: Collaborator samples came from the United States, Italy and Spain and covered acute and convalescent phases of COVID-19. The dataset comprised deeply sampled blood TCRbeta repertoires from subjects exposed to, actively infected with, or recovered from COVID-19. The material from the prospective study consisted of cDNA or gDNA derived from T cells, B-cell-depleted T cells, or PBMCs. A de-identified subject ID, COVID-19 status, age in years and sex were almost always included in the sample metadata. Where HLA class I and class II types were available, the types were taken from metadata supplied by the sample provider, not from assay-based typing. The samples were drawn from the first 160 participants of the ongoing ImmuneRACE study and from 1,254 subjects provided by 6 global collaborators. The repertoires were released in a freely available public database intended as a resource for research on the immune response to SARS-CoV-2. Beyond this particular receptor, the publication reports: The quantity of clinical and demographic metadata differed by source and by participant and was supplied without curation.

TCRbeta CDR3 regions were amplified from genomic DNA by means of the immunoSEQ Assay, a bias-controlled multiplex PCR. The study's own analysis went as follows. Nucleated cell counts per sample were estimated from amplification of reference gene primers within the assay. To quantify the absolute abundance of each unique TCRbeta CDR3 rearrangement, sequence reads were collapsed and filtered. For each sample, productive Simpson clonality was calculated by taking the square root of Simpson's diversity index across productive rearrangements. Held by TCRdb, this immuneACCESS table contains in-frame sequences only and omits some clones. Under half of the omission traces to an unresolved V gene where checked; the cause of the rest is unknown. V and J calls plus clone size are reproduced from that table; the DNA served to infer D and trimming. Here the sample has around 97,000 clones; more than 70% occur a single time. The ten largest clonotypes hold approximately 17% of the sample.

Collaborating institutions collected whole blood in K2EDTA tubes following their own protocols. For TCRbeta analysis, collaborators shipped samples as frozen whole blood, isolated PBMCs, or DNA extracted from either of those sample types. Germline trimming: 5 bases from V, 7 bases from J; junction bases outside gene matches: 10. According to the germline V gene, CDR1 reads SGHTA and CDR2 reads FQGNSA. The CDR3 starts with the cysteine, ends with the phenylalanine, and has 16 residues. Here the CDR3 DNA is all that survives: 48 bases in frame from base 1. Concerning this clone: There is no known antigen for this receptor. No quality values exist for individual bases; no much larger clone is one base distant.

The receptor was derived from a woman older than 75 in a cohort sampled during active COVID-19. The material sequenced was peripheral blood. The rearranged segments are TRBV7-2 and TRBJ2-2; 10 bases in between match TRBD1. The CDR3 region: CASSNDRGPFFGELFF. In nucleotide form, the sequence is TGTGCCAGCAGCAACGACAGGGGGCCTTTCTTCGGGGAGCTGTTTTTT.